The entry below describes one TCR beta chain. This clone was observed a few times. What antigen it recognizes has not been identified. The record has no base qualities; no much larger clone is one base away. The source of the sample is a study of blood T cell repertoires in COVID-19 (dated by TCRdb to 2018 to 2020). For the wider study: Collaborator samples came from the United States, Italy and Spain and covered acute and convalescent phases of COVID-19. Subjects who had been exposed to COVID-19, were actively infected with it, or had recovered from it provided the deeply sampled blood TCRbeta repertoires that made up the dataset. The material from the prospective study consisted of cDNA or gDNA derived from T cells, B-cell-depleted T cells, or PBMCs. The sample metadata nearly always contained a de-identified subject ID, COVID-19 status, age in years and sex. Samples came from the ongoing ImmuneRACE study (first 160 participants) plus 1,254 subjects from 6 global collaborators. Where available, HLA class I and class II types were obtained from metadata supplied by the sample provider rather than from assay-based typing. A freely available public database, intended as a resource for researchers studying the immune response to SARS-CoV-2, is where the repertoires were released. Results the study describes overall, beyond this receptor: The amount of clinical and demographic metadata varied by source and participant and was provided uncurated.

The collaborating institutions used their own protocols to collect whole blood in K2EDTA tubes. For TCRbeta analysis, collaborator samples were shipped as frozen whole blood, as isolated PBMCs, or as DNA extracted from either sample type. The immunoSEQ Assay, a bias-controlled multiplex PCR, was used to amplify TCRbeta CDR3 regions from genomic DNA. Under the source paper's analysis protocol: Within the assay, amplification of reference gene primers was used to estimate how many nucleated cells each sample contained. Sequence reads were collapsed and filtered to measure the absolute abundance of every unique TCRbeta CDR3 rearrangement. Productive Simpson clonality was computed per sample as the square root of Simpson's diversity index over productive rearrangements. Not all clones reach the TCRdb copy of this immuneACCESS table, which keeps in-frame sequences only. Checked studies attribute under half of the gap to unresolved V genes and leave the rest unexplained. From that table come the V and J calls and clone size; the DNA was used to work out D and trimming. The sample table shows about 300,000 clones, and 70% to 90% are seen once. The ten largest clones represent 1% to 1.5% of the sample.

The sequencing sample was made of peripheral blood. This clonotype was obtained from a man between 65 and 80 years old with acute or convalescent COVID-19.

The CDR3: CASSSGTGILTGELFF. In nucleotides, the sequence is TGTGCCAGCTCCTCTGGGACAGGGATTCTGACCGGGGAGCTGTTTTTT. The chain couples TRBV3-1 (or the pseudogene TRBV3-2) to TRBJ2-2, and TRBD1 matches 9 of the central bases. The germline V gene (reference sequence) provides CDR1 LGHDT and CDR2 YNNKEL. Inclusive of the bounding cysteine and phenylalanine, the CDR3 is 16 residues long. The retained sequence is limited to the CDR3, 48 bases, with the frame set at the first base. Trimming leaves V shorter by 8 bases and J shorter by 5 bases, with the junction holding 12 bases beyond the gene matches.